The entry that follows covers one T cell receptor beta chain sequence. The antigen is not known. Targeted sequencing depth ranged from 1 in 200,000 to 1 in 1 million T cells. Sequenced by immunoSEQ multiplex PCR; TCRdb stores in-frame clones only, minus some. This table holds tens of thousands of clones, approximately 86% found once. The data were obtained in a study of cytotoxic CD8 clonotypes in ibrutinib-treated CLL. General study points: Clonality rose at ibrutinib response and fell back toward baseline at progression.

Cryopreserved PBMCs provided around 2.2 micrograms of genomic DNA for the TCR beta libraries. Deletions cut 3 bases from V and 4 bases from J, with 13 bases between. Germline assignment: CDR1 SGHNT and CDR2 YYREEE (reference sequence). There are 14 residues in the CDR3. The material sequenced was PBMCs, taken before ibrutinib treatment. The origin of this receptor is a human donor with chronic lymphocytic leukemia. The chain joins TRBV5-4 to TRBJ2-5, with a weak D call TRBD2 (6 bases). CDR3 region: CASSSAGIPETQYF. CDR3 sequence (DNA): TGTGCCAGCAGCTCGGCGGGGATTCCAGAGACCCAGTACTTC.